This T cell receptor (beta chain) was sequenced for a study of blood T cell repertoires in COVID-19. About the study: The United States, Italy and Spain provided the acute and convalescent COVID-19 samples. Sources were T cells, B-cell-depleted T cells, or PBMCs; the material itself was cDNA or gDNA.

V shed 6 bases, J shed 2 bases, and the junction held 8 bases outside the gene matches. Germline V CDR1 and CDR2: MDHEN, SYDVKM. This CDR3 spans 15 amino acids. In the authors' methods: By means of reference gene primer amplification, nucleated cell counts were estimated. Sequencing used immunoSEQ multiplex PCR; TCRdb keeps in-frame clones, though not all of them. V, J and clone size were drawn from that table, and D and trimming were deduced from the DNA. The profile shows under 65,000 clones, 75% to 85% of them singletons. The TCR sequence derives from an older woman with acute or convalescent COVID-19. What was sequenced was peripheral blood. The rearrangement uses TRBV28 and TRBJ1-1; 8 bases align to TRBD1. CDR3 in amino acids: CASRRADRANTEAFF. For the CDR3, the DNA is TGTGCCAGCAGACGGGCGGACAGGGCCAACACTGAAGCTTTCTTT.